This T cell receptor (beta chain) derives from a study of shared clonotypes between healthy human individuals. Findings of the study overall: The study found lower generation probabilities in non-shared clonotypes than in those shared by all four donors.

Germline CDR1 is SGHRS and CDR2 is YFSETQ. CDR3 length: 15 amino acids. Trimming pared 4 bases from V and 8 bases from J, leaving 21 bases between. The assay was immunoSEQ multiplex PCR, and TCRdb's table has in-frame clones only and misses some. Of some 2,000,000 clones in the sample, 85% to 95% are singletons; the top ten hold approximately 0.13%. With regard to this clone: Its antigen is not identified.

The chain is built from TRBV5-1 and TRBJ1-2; TRBD1 is a possible D gene (6 bases). What was sequenced was naive CD4+ T cells sorted from blood. Subset defined: CD45RA+ positively selected. The sequence derives from a man aged 18 to 29 in good health. The CDR3 DNA reads as TGCGCCAGCAGCCCAACCCAGGGGATAAGGAGCGGCTACACCTTC. As protein: CASSPTQGIRSGYTF. The full variable domain, its missing parts supplied by reference TRBV5-1 and TRBJ1-2, is KAGVTQTPRYLIKTRGQQVTLSCSPISGHRSVSWYQQTPGQGLQFLFEYFSETQRNKGNFPGRFSGRQFSNSRSEMNVSTLELGDSALYLCASSPTQGIRSGYTFGSGTRLTVV.